This TCR beta chain comes out of a study of blood T cell repertoires in COVID-19. Which cohort a participant joined came from the clinical history participants gave. Data came from immunoSEQ multiplex PCR; TCRdb stores just in-frame clones and leaves some out. The sample has more than 300,000 clones, just over 85% seen once. The material sequenced was PBMCs or T cells enriched from blood (not recorded which). The clonotype comes from a woman under 30 who had recovered from COVID-19.

Written as DNA, the CDR3 is TGCAGCGTTCGAGGGTCTAGCGGGAGGGCCATGACAGATACGCAGTATTTT. Its protein is CSVRGSSGRAMTDTQYF. The rearrangement uses TRBV29-1 and TRBJ2-3; TRBD2 agrees at 12 bases. The CDR3 sequence is 17 residues long. The junction had 12 bases not matched to a gene; V was cut back by 5 bases and J by 3 bases. CDR1 and CDR2 from the germline V gene are SQVTM and ANQGSEA.